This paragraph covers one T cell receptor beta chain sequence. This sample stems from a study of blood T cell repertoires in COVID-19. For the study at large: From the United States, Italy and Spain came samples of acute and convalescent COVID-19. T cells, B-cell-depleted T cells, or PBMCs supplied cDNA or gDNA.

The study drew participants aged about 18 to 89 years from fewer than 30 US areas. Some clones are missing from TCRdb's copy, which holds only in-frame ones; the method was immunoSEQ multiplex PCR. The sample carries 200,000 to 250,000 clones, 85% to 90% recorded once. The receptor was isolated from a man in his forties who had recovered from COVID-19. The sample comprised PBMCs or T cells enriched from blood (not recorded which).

CDR3: CASSHTLIADSYNEQFF. As DNA, the CDR3 is TGCGCCAGCAGCCACACTCTCATAGCGGACTCCTACAATGAGCAGTTCTTC. The genes are TRBV4-1 and TRBJ2-1, with D perhaps matching TRBD2 (6 bases). The CDR3 extends over 17 amino acids. Deletions cut 3 bases from V and 0 bases from J, with 15 bases between. CDR1 and CDR2 from the germline V gene are MGHRA and YSYEKL.